This is a list of T cell receptor beta chains from one sample in a study of cytomegalovirus exposure and HLA in healthy donors. Profiling relied on immunoSEQ multiplex PCR, and the TCRdb table lists in-frame clones only, not all of them. The sample comprises some 200,000 clones, 65% to 85% of which are singletons, and 0.08% to 0.1% rests with the top ten. Sample: PBMCs. The receptors originated from a boy younger than 10 in good health and CMV-seronegative. CDR3s include the opening cysteine and the closing phenylalanine or tryptophan. The D gene is left open where the match is weak. Clone size appears in some rows only: once, few, many, or a class for an expanded clone.

TRBJ2-3,TRBV7-2,-,-,TGTGCCAGCAGCTTAGGAGACTTTGGCACAGATACGCAGTATTTT,CASSLGDFGTDTQYF
TRBJ1-2,TRBV7-8,-,-,TGTGCCAGCAGCTTAACCCAGGGGCAGGGCGGGTATGGCTACACCTTC,CASSLTQGQGGYGYTF
TRBJ1-5,TRBV6-5,once,TRBD1,TGTGCCAGCAGTTACGTGGTACAGGGGGCCCAGCCCCAGCATTTT,CASSYVVQGAQPQHF
TRBJ1-5,TRBV27,-,-,TGTGCCAGCAGTTTAGAGAGGTTTCAGCCCCAGCATTTT,CASSLERFQPQHF
TRBJ1-1,TRBV19,-,TRBD1,TGTGCCAGTAGCCTAACAGGGGAACCCCCGAACACTGAAGCTTTCTTT,CASSLTGEPPNTEAFF
TRBJ2-6,TRBV5-1,few,TRBD1,TGCGCCAGCTCCCCGACAGGGTCATTCTCGGGGGCCAACGTCCTGACTTTC,CASSPTGSFSGANVLTF
TRBJ1-4,TRBV7-6,-,-,TGTGCCAGCAGCTTAGGGGAGATTGAAAAACTGTTTTTT,CASSLGEIEKLFF
TRBJ2-7,TRBV25-1,-,TRBD1,TGTGCCAGCAGTGAATCCGGGACAGGGCCTGGGAGGTACTTC,CASSESGTGPGRYF
TRBJ2-1,TRBV5-1,-,TRBD1,TGCGCCAGCAGTCGGACAGGGGGCAAGGTTGGGGAGCAGTTCTTC,CASSRTGGKVGEQFF
TRBJ2-1,TRBV5-1,-,-,TGCGCCAGCAGCTTGGGCCAGCAGGGCTATGAGCAGTTCTTC,CASSLGQQGYEQFF
TRBJ1-2,TRBV6-6,once,TRBD1,TGTGCCAGCAGTGTACAGGGGTTGTTAGGCTATGGCTACACCTTC,CASSVQGLLGYGYTF
TRBJ1-2,TRBV5-4,-,-,TGTGCCAGCAGCTCGAACGCGGGGGGGACGGGCTATGGCTACACCTTC,CASSSNAGGTGYGYTF
TRBJ1-2,TRBV5-6,-,-,TGTGCCAGCAGCTTGGCCGGGGGAAGATTAGCTAACTATGGCTACACCTTC,CASSLAGGRLANYGYTF
TRBJ2-1,TRBV18,-,TRBD2,TGTGCCAGCTCGCCTGGACTAGCGGGGGGTTACAATGAGCAGTTCTTC,CASSPGLAGGYNEQFF
TRBJ2-7,TRBV28,-,TRBD2,TGTGCCAGCAGTTCCTCCCCGGTACTAGCGGGGGGCCCTAGCTCCTACGAGCAGTACTTC,CASSSSPVLAGGPSSYEQYF